These 6 T cell receptor beta chains were sequenced from one sample in a study of blood T cell repertoires in COVID-19 (dated by TCRdb to about 2020). Library preparation employed the immunoSEQ multiplex PCR assay. In its TCRdb copy, this immuneACCESS table keeps in-frame sequences only and misses some clones. Where compared with another copy, unresolved V genes explain less than half of these, and the others have no known cause. Counted in this sample were about 350,000 clones; roughly 87% of them appeared once. The top ten clonotypes cover under 1.3% of the sample. Sequencing used PBMCs or T cells enriched from blood (not recorded which). These receptors were collected from a woman aged 25 to 39 who had recovered from COVID-19.

The rearrangement joins TRBV2 to TRBJ1-5; a weak D match, TRBD1 (5 bases). Germline values: CDR1 SNHLY, CDR2 FYNNEI. The V end lost 2 bases, the J end lost 6 bases, and 17 bases lay between the germline ends. CDR3 length: 16 amino acids. The CDR3 DNA sequence: TGTGCCAGCAGTGAACAGCGGGGGTTGTTAGGTCAGCCCCAGCATTTT. This translates into CASSEQRGLLGQPQHF.

This clone was detected once. J is TRBJ2-1 and V is TRBV2; D is unresolved. Germline V gene sequence: CDR1 SNHLY, CDR2 FYNNEI. Trimming shortened V by 1 base and J by 4 bases, and 5 bases separated the two germline ends. The CDR3 loop spans 13 amino acids. The CDR3 protein is CASSEDSYNEQFF. The CDR3 DNA is TGTGCCAGCAGTGAAGACAGTTACAATGAGCAGTTCTTC.

The V gene is TRBV6-6, the J gene TRBJ1-1; TRBD1 matches at 10 bases. The CDR3 runs to 13 residues. Trimming removed 4 bases from V and 6 bases from J; junction bases left unmatched: 2. Germline V gene lookup returns CDR1 MNHNY and CDR2 SVGAGI (reference sequence). The CDR3 here is CASSSGQGAEAFF. CDR3 in DNA: TGTGCCAGCAGTTCTGGACAGGGGGCTGAAGCTTTCTTT.

DNA of the CDR3: TGCGCCAGCAGCCAAGATCCTGGAGGAACCGGGGAGCTGTTTTTT. Protein product: CASSQDPGGTGELFF. This chain joins TRBV4-3 and TRBJ2-2; TRBD2 might be the D (5 bases). V lost 0 bases and J lost 5, with 10 bases in between. CDR1 is LGHNA and CDR2 is YSLEER in the germline V gene. The CDR3 covers 15 residues.

V gene TRBV5-1 combines with J gene TRBJ2-7; 11 bases map to TRBD1. V lost 4 bases, J lost 2 bases, and 8 bases stayed unmatched. This CDR3 contains 16 residues. Germline assignment: CDR1 SGHRS and CDR2 YFSETQ. The CDR3 here is CASSTQDRGPPYEQYF. As DNA, the CDR3 is TGCGCCAGCAGCACTCAGGACAGGGGGCCTCCCTACGAGCAGTACTTC.

This clone was detected a few times. The rearrangement joins TRBV28 to TRBJ1-1, with TRBD1 as a possible D gene (6 bases). The CDR3 loop spans 16 amino acids. Germline CDR1 reads MDHEN; CDR2 reads SYDVKM. V was cut by 5 bases and J by 1 base, with 17 bases left in between. This chain's CDR3 is CASSPGTWAGNTEAFF. Here the CDR3 DNA reads TGTGCCAGCAGTCCCGGGACATGGGCGGGGAACACTGAAGCTTTCTTT.